The next 17 T cell receptor beta chains were all read from a single sample in a study of shared clonotypes between healthy human individuals. Some clones are missing from TCRdb's copy, which holds only in-frame ones; the method was immunoSEQ multiplex PCR. The data hold a few million clones, with 90% to 95% observed a single time. What was sequenced was naive CD4+ T cells sorted from blood. The subset was: CD45RA+ positively selected. All receptors derive from a man aged 18 to 35 in good health.

V gene TRBV11-1 combines with J gene TRBJ2-7; 8 bases match TRBD2. Germline V gene data show CDR1 as SGHAT and CDR2 as FQDESV (reference sequence). V shed 5 bases and J 4 bases; nucleotides not matched to a gene: 7. CDR3 length: 14 residues. The CDR3 is CASSPRGGRYEQYF. As DNA, the CDR3 is TGTGCCAGCAGCCCCCGGGGGGGCCGGTACGAGCAGTACTTC.

The V gene is TRBV27, the J gene TRBJ1-5; D remains ambiguous. Germline lookup yields CDR1 MNHEY and CDR2 SMNVEV (reference sequence). The CDR3 runs to 15 residues. V lost 1 base, J lost 2 bases, and 9 bases lay in between. DNA for the CDR3: TGTGCCAGCAGTTTATATTCAGCGGGCAATCAGCCCCAGCATTTT. It is translated as CASSLYSAGNQPQHF.

The chain has TRBV7-2 and TRBJ2-7, with TRBD2 matching 10 bases. The junction had 14 bases not matched to a gene; V was cut back by 1 base and J by 5 bases. Germline CDR1 is SGHTA and CDR2 is FQGNSA. This CDR3 spans 18 amino acids. CDR3 nucleotide sequence: TGTGCCAGCAGCTTAGGTCGGGCTAGCGGGAGCCCCAACAACGAGCAGTACTTC. Translated, it gives CASSLGRASGSPNNEQYF.

CDR3 in amino acids: CAWSAGTGGNNEQFF. Here the CDR3 DNA reads TGTGCCTGGAGTGCCGGGACAGGGGGTAACAATGAGCAGTTCTTC. The chain combines TRBV30 with TRBJ2-1; 11 positions match TRBD1. Germline CDR1 and CDR2: GTSNPN and SVGIG (reference sequence). V was clipped by 1 base and J by 5 bases; unmatched bases: 4. The CDR3 has 15 residues. Drawing the rest from reference TRBV30 and TRBJ2-1, the complete variable domain is SQTIHQWPATLVQPVGSPLSLECTVEGTSNPNLYWYRQAAGRGLQLLFYSVGIGQISSEVPQNLSASRPQDRQFILSSKKLLLSDSGFYLCAWSAGTGGNNEQFFGPGTRLTVL.

The rearrangement links TRBV7-2 to TRBJ1-2, with D uncertain. This CDR3 region has 13 residues. The germline CDR1 and CDR2 sequences are SGHTA and FQGNSA. Deletions cut 1 base from V and 5 bases from J, with 8 bases between. The CDR3, as DNA: TGTGCCAGCAGCTTAGAGCGGCCTTATGGCTACACCTTC. It yields the protein CASSLERPYGYTF.

The chain joins TRBV10-3 to TRBJ2-1; 8 bases match TRBD1. Germline loops: CDR1 ENHRY, CDR2 SYGVKD. The CDR3 length is 13 residues. The V segment lost 5 bases and the J segment 9 bases; nucleotides outside the gene matches: 6. For the CDR3, the DNA is TGTGCCATCAGTTCCTCAGGGGGCTCTGAGCAGTTCTTC. Amino acid sequence: CAISSSGGSEQFF.

The J gene is TRBJ2-2, the V gene TRBV5-8; D may be TRBD2 (5 bases). Trimming pared 6 bases from V and 5 bases from J, leaving 17 bases between. This CDR3 spans 15 amino acids. The germline V gene has CDR1 SGHTS and CDR2 YDEGEE. Here the CDR3 reads CASTTVGIRTGELFF. The CDR3 coding sequence is TGTGCCAGCACCACGGTCGGGATCCGAACCGGGGAGCTGTTTTTT.

This clone showed up just a few times. This chain connects TRBV7-9 to TRBJ1-1; D not resolved. Germline CDR1 SEHNR, CDR2 FQNEAQ (reference sequence). The V end was cut by 4 bases, the J end by 8 bases, with 17 bases between. The CDR3 totals 14 residues. The CDR3 loop is CASSYSWARPEAFF. The CDR3 DNA reads as TGTGCCAGCAGCTATTCGTGGGCCAGGCCCGAAGCTTTCTTT.

This clone came up once. The V call is TRBV28, the J call TRBJ1-2, with a possible D match to TRBD1 (5 bases). The CDR3 spans 13 residues. Germline CDR1 is MDHEN and CDR2 is SYDVKM. V was clipped by 4 bases and J by 4 bases, with 10 bases between them. CDR3 bases: TGTGCCAGCAGTTACGGGGCCAGCTATGGCTACACCTTC. It encodes CASSYGASYGYTF.

The chain uses TRBV4-1 and TRBJ2-3, with 9 bases lining up with TRBD2. V trimming: 10 bases; J trimming: 6 bases; junction bases outside the gene matches: 11. Germline V CDR1 and CDR2: MGHRA, YSYEKL. The CDR3 covers 14 residues. The DNA for the CDR3 is TGCGCCACCCTACGGGGGCGGGAGGGGGATACGCAGTATTTT. It codes for CATLRGREGDTQYF.

Here the CDR3 reads CASSPRTEPYEQYF. CDR3 sequence (DNA): TGTGCCAGCAGCCCTAGGACTGAGCCCTACGAGCAGTACTTC. This chain joins TRBV7-2 and TRBJ2-7; a possible D gene is TRBD2 (5 bases). This CDR3 spans 14 amino acids. From germline, CDR1 is SGHTA and CDR2 FQGNSA. V was cut by 5 bases and J by 2 bases, with 13 bases left in between.

This clone was recorded once. This chain links TRBV4-3 with TRBJ1-2; 7 bases fit TRBD1. The CDR3 contains 15 residues. Trimming at V came to 0 bases and at J to 9 bases, leaving 10 bases not matched to a gene. CDR1 is LGHNA and CDR2 is YSLEER in the germline V gene. CDR3 DNA: TGCGCCAGCAGCCAAGACTTGGCAGGGGGGAGGAGCTACACCTTC. Encoded protein: CASSQDLAGGRSYTF.

The chain employs TRBV6-6 and TRBJ2-1; 7 bases line up with TRBD2. The V segment lost 4 bases and the J segment 4 bases; nucleotides outside the gene matches: 7. The CDR3 runs to 15 residues. Germline assignment: CDR1 MNHNY and CDR2 SVGAGI (reference sequence). The DNA of the CDR3 is TGTGCCAGCAGTTCCTATGAGGGAGGGTACAATGAGCAGTTCTTC. Translation gives CASSSYEGGYNEQFF.

The CDR3 sequence is CASSPDGANTGELFF. The CDR3 bases are TGTGCCAGCAGCCCAGATGGGGCGAACACCGGGGAGCTGTTTTTT. The V gene is TRBV11-3, the J gene TRBJ2-2; D remains unclear. Per germline, CDR1 SGHNT and CDR2 YENEEA. The CDR3 has 15 residues. V dropped 5 bases and J dropped 0 bases, with 10 bases sitting between them.

This chain uses TRBV6-5 with TRBJ1-5; TRBD1 aligns across 9 bases. The J segment lost 4 bases and the V segment lost 6 bases, leaving 7 bases of the junction unmatched. The CDR3 has 15 amino acids. CDR1 MNHEY and CDR2 SVGAGI come from the germline V gene. This CDR3 reads CASSSTGGLNQPQHF. For the CDR3, the DNA is TGTGCCAGCAGCTCCACAGGGGGCCTAAATCAGCCCCAGCATTTT.

The CDR3 region is CASSPPPDRDSPLHF. As DNA, the CDR3 is TGTGCCAGCTCACCACCGCCTGACAGGGATTCACCCCTCCACTTT. V usage is TRBV18 and J usage is TRBJ1-6, with TRBD1 matching 7 bases. The CDR3 loop spans 15 amino acids. After removal of 0 bases from V and 8 bases from J, the junction contained 4 bases not matched to a gene. Germline V gene sequence: CDR1 KGHSH, CDR2 LQKENI. Variable domain in full (rest from reference TRBV18 and TRBJ1-6): NAGVMQNPRHLVRRRGQEARLRCSPMKGHSHVYWYRQLPEEGLKFMVYLQKENIIDESGMPKERFSAEFPKEGPSILRIQQVVRGDSAAYFCASSPPPDRDSPLHFGNGTRLTVT.

CDR3 region: CSVASGRSLSYNEQFF. CDR3 DNA: TGCAGCGTTGCTAGCGGGAGATCCCTCTCCTACAATGAGCAGTTCTTC. The chain is built from TRBV29-1 and TRBJ2-1; TRBD2 aligns across 10 bases. J gave up 0 bases and V 4 bases, and 6 bases lay outside the gene matches. CDR1 is SQVTM and CDR2 is ANQGSEA in the germline V gene. The CDR3 loop spans 16 amino acids.